Listed below are T cell receptor beta chains from one sample, sequenced in a study of T cells in Graves' hyperthyroidism and ophthalmopathy. Each CDR3 protein gets one entry after TCRdb re-called the multiplex PCR reads with MiXCR. The table records about 610,000 distinct CDR3 sequences, roughly 15% of them present only once. The sequencing sample was made of blood. These receptors were taken from a woman aged 40 to 55 with Graves' ophthalmopathy. Each CDR3 is given with its conserved first and last residue. Fields, in order: V gene, D gene, clone size, J gene, CDR3 protein, CDR3 DNA. A D gene is named only where the DNA matches it firmly. The size of a clone is reported for some rows only, either as once, few or many, or as a class for expanded clones.

>TRBV28|TRBD2|many|TRBJ2-2
CASRRTSGADTGELFF
TGTGCCAGCAGGAGGACTAGCGGAGCTGACACCGGGGAGCTGTTTTTT
>TRBV28|NA|many|TRBJ2-5
CASSLRQAAHETQYF
TGTGCCAGCAGTTTGAGACAGGCTGCCCATGAGACCCAGTACTTC
>TRBV12-3/TRBV12-4|TRBD2|NA|TRBJ2-2
CASRARAGVTGELFF
TGTGCCAGCAGAGCCCGGGCGGGAGTAACCGGGGAGCTGTTTTTT
>TRBV12-3/TRBV12-4|TRBD2|NA|TRBJ2-2
CASSFRPPLAGVNTGELFF
TGTGCCAGCAGTTTCCGTCCCCCACTAGCGGGAGTGAACACCGGGGAGCTGTTTTTT
>TRBV7-9|NA|many|TRBJ1-2
CASSDFPAPRDGYTF
TGTGCCAGCAGCGACTTCCCCGCCCCTCGGGATGGCTACACCTTC
>TRBV6-1|TRBD1|many|TRBJ1-1
CASSLPGTGTEAFF
TGTGCCAGCAGTCTGCCCGGGACAGGGACTGAAGCTTTCTTT
>TRBV5-1|TRBD1|many|TRBJ1-1
CASSLAVGTGAFF
TGCGCCAGCAGCTTGGCCGTCGGGACAGGTGCTTTCTTT
>TRBV5-1|NA|NA|TRBJ2-7
CASSLQSPGLEQYF
TGCGCCAGCAGCTTGCAGTCTCCCGGACTCGAGCAGTACTTC
>TRBV5-6|NA|many|TRBJ1-2
CASSLAGDGKYNYGYTF
TGTGCCAGCAGCTTGGCCGGGGACGGAAAGTATAACTATGGCTACACCTTC
>TRBV20-1|TRBD2|few|TRBJ2-7
CSAMGTSGTWTYEQYF
TGCAGTGCTATGGGGACTAGCGGGACCTGGACCTACGAGCAGTACTTC
>TRBV6-1|NA|many|TRBJ1-1
CASSDHQGTEAFF
TGTGCCAGCAGTGACCATCAGGGTACTGAAGCTTTCTTT
>TRBV12-3/TRBV12-4|NA|many|TRBJ1-1
CASSPGGGYTEAFF
TGTGCCAGCAGCCCCGGGGGTGGATACACTGAAGCTTTCTTT
>TRBV12-3/TRBV12-4|TRBD1|NA|TRBJ2-7
CASTSVVGGTGTHEQYF
TGTGCCAGCACCTCGGTTGTTGGCGGGACAGGGACCCACGAGCAGTACTTC
>TRBV11-2|NA|many|TRBJ2-5
CASSLTSWETQYF
TGTGCCAGCAGCTTAACTAGCTGGGAGACCCAGTACTTC
>TRBV9|TRBD2|NA|TRBJ2-2
CASSSSGSVTGELFF
TGTGCCAGCAGCTCCAGCGGGAGTGTTACCGGGGAGCTGTTTTTT
>TRBV30|TRBD2|few|TRBJ2-5
CAWSVGGRAFGETQHF
TGTGCCTGGAGTGTTGGCGGGAGGGCCTTTGGAGAGACCCAGCACTTC
>TRBV9|NA|few|TRBJ2-7
CASSVVGISEQYF
TGTGCCAGCAGCGTAGTTGGTATTAGCGAGCAGTACTTC
>TRBV7-2|NA|many|TRBJ1-5
CASSLISQTNQPQHF
TGTGCCAGCAGCTTAATTTCACAGACCAATCAGCCCCAGCATTTT
>TRBV11-2|NA|NA|TRBJ2-2
CASSLSGSVGELFF
TGTGCCAGCAGCTTATCGGGGTCGGTCGGGGAGCTGTTTTTT
>TRBV28|NA|many|TRBJ2-7
CASSRGRYEQYF
TGTGCCAGCAGCCGAGGACGCTACGAGCAGTACTTC
>TRBV9|NA|many|TRBJ1-1
CASSVAQNTEAFF
TGTGCCAGCAGCGTAGCACAGAACACTGAAGCTTTCTTT
>TRBV6-2/TRBV6-3|TRBD2|many|TRBJ2-3
CASSYRLSTSGWRFIGDTQYF
TGTGCCAGCAGTTACCGACTTTCGACTAGCGGGTGGAGGTTCATCGGGGATACGCAGTATTTT
>TRBV2|NA|many|TRBJ2-4
CASSRPADGAKNIQYF
TGTGCCAGCAGTCGGCCGGCGGACGGAGCCAAAAACATTCAGTACTTC
>TRBV19|NA|many|TRBJ2-5
CASSIGPGTQETQYF
TGTGCCAGTAGTATAGGTCCCGGGACCCAAGAGACCCAGTACTTC
>TRBV3-1|TRBD1|NA|TRBJ1-2
CASSPGQGGRANTF
TGTGCCAGCAGCCCGGGACAGGGGGGCCGAGCGAACACCTTC
>TRBV30|NA|few|TRBJ2-2
CAWGPQGGAGELFF
TGTGCCTGGGGACCCCAGGGGGGGGCCGGGGAGCTGTTTTTT
>TRBV20-1|NA|many|TRBJ2-7
CSATDRPYEQYF
TGCAGTGCTACGGACCGACCCTACGAGCAGTACTTC
>TRBV19|NA|many|TRBJ2-2
CASSGHRSTGELFF
TGTGCCAGTAGTGGGCACCGGAGCACCGGGGAGCTGTTTTTT
>TRBV7-2|TRBD2|many|TRBJ2-7
CASSSNTGTSHEQYF
TGTGCCAGCAGCTCAAACACCGGGACTAGTCACGAGCAGTACTTC
>TRBV19|NA|many|TRBJ2-5
CASAPGHQETQYF
TGTGCCAGTGCGCCGGGACACCAAGAGACCCAGTACTTC
>TRBV12-3/TRBV12-4|NA|many|TRBJ1-1
CASSFSLTEAFF
TGTGCCAGCAGTTTCTCGCTCACTGAAGCTTTCTTT
>TRBV7-2|NA|many|TRBJ1-5
CASSSGRGQPQHF
TGTGCCAGCAGCTCCGGACGGGGCCAGCCCCAGCATTTT
>TRBV12-3/TRBV12-4|TRBD2|few|TRBJ2-7
CASSSPRASGAYEQYF
TGTGCCAGCAGTTCCCCGCGGGCTAGCGGTGCCTACGAGCAGTACTTC
>TRBV20-1|NA|few|TRBJ1-2
CSARIRANYGYTF
TGCAGTGCTAGGATACGGGCTAACTATGGCTACACCTTC
>TRBV7-2|NA|many|TRBJ2-7
CASSSGIWDYEQYF
TGTGCCAGCAGCTCCGGGATCTGGGACTACGAGCAGTACTTC
>TRBV11-1|NA|many|TRBJ2-7
CASSLSRDEQYF
TGTGCCAGCAGCTTGTCCAGGGATGAGCAGTACTTC
>TRBV10-3|TRBD2|many|TRBJ2-7
CAISELAASSYEQYF
TGTGCCATCAGTGAACTAGCGGCCAGCTCCTACGAGCAGTACTTC
>TRBV20-1|NA|many|TRBJ1-1
CSTSGEKGVHTEAFF
TGCAGTACCTCAGGGGAAAAGGGAGTGCACACTGAAGCTTTCTTT
>TRBV28|NA|few|TRBJ1-1
CASSLGLRTEAFF
TGTGCCAGCAGTTTAGGGTTGCGGACTGAAGCTTTCTTT
>TRBV12-3/TRBV12-4|NA|many|TRBJ2-7
CASSLIPNSAHEQYF
TGTGCCAGCAGTTTAATCCCCAATAGCGCCCACGAGCAGTACTTC
>TRBV6-1|NA|many|TRBJ1-5
CASTSGAASNQPQHF
TGTGCCAGCACCTCAGGTGCGGCTAGCAATCAGCCCCAGCATTTT
>TRBV28|NA|many|TRBJ1-1
CASSLLFSDTEAFF
TGTGCCAGCAGTTTACTCTTTTCGGACACTGAAGCTTTCTTT
>TRBV25-1|NA|many|TRBJ2-5
CASSDPSGTRQETQYF
TGTGCCAGCAGTGACCCCTCAGGGACCCGACAAGAGACCCAGTACTTC
>TRBV5-1|NA|many|TRBJ1-2
CASSLALNNYGYTF
TGCGCCAGCAGCTTGGCCTTGAATAACTATGGCTACACCTTC
>TRBV11-1|TRBD1|many|TRBJ1-3
CASSFGQDSGNTIYF
TGTGCCAGCAGCTTCGGACAGGACTCTGGAAACACCATATATTTT
>TRBV6-5|TRBD2|many|TRBJ2-7
CASSSLAGRSEGEQYF
TGTGCCAGCAGTTCGCTAGCGGGTCGGTCCGAGGGCGAGCAGTACTTC
>TRBV11-3|NA|many|TRBJ2-5
CASSLGPNRLTLETQYF
TGTGCCAGCAGCTTAGGTCCGAACCGGCTAACACTGGAGACCCAGTACTTC
>TRBV14|TRBD1|few|TRBJ1-2
CASSHETGWLSGGYTF
TGTGCCAGCAGCCACGAGACAGGGTGGCTCTCCGGTGGCTACACCTTC
>TRBV7-8|NA|many|TRBJ1-6
CASSTEGGLYNSPLHF
TGTGCCAGCAGCACCGAGGGGGGGTTGTATAATTCACCCCTCCACTTT
>TRBV12-3/TRBV12-4|TRBD2|many|TRBJ2-3
CASILGLAGGVDTQYF
TGTGCCAGCATTTTAGGACTAGCGGGAGGGGTAGATACGCAGTATTTT